This TCR beta chain was captured in a study of blood T cell repertoires in COVID-19. Study-level background: Samples of COVID-19 (acute and convalescent) were obtained from the United States, Italy and Spain. PBMCs, B-cell-depleted T cells, or T cells provided the cDNA or gDNA that made up the material.

Source study methods: Estimation of nucleated cell counts was performed using reference gene primer amplification. The table came from immunoSEQ multiplex PCR; TCRdb's copy has only in-frame clones and leaves some out. V and J calls and clone size follow that table, whereas D and trimming were derived from the DNA. The repertoire consists of around 200,000 clones, with 85% to 90% occurring once and the leading ten covering 5% to 6.5%. The clonotype originates from a man aged 80 or over with acute or convalescent COVID-19. Specimen: peripheral blood.

The CDR3 region is CSVGRVNEQFF. The CDR3 DNA follows: TGCAGCGTTGGCAGGGTTAATGAGCAGTTCTTC. This sequence joins TRBV29-1 and TRBJ2-1; D is perhaps TRBD1 (5 bases). Trimming took off 4 bases at V and 7 bases at J, with 8 bases between the two ends. CDR3 length equals 11 residues. Germline CDR1 reads SQVTM; CDR2 reads ANQGSEA.